This entry describes one T cell receptor beta chain. These data originate in a study of blood T cell repertoires in COVID-19. Overall study context: The origin of the acute and convalescent COVID-19 samples was the United States, Italy and Spain.

This CDR3 comprises 17 residues. Germline lookup yields CDR1 SGHAT and CDR2 FQNNGV. V was clipped by 5 bases and J by 4 bases, with 23 bases between them. In the original workflow: Estimates of nucleated cell counts were drawn from the amplification of reference gene primers. TCRdb's table, derived via immunoSEQ multiplex PCR, lists solely in-frame clones and lacks some. Clonal size and the V and J genes are those of that table, whereas D and trimming came from the DNA. The table includes more than 85,000 clones, 82% detected once. The clonotype originates from a man older than 75 with acute or convalescent COVID-19. The genes are TRBV11-2 and TRBJ1-2, with D tentatively TRBD1 (5 bases). The specimen sequenced was peripheral blood. Here the CDR3 DNA reads TGTGCCAGCAGCCCCAGGACAAGGGGCGCAGGTGGCTATGGCTACACCTTC. It yields the protein CASSPRTRGAGGYGYTF. Together with reference TRBV11-2 and TRBJ1-2, the CDR3 gives the full variable domain: EAGVAQSPRYKIIEKRQSVAFWCNPISGHATLYWYQQILGQGPKLLIQFQNNGVVDDSQLPKDRFSAERLKGVDSTLKIQPAKLEDSAVYLCASSPRTRGAGGYGYTFGSGTRLTVV.